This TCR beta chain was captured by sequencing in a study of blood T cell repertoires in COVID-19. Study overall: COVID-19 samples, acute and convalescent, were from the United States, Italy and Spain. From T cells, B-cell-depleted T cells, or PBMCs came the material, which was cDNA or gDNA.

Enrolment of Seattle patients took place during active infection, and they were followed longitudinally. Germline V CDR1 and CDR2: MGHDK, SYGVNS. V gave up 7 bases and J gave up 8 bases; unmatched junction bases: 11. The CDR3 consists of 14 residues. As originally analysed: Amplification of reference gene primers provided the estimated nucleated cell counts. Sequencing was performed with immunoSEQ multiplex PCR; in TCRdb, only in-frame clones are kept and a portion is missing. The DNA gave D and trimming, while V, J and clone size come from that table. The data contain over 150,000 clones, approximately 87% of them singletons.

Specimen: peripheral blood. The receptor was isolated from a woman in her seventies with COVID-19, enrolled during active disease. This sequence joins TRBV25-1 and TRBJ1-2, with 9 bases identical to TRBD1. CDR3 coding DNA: TGTGCCAGCATGACAGGGGGACGGGGCGGCGGCTACACCTTC. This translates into CASMTGGRGGGYTF.